These 21 T cell receptor beta chains were all obtained from the same sample, sequenced in a study of blood T cells in healthy people across ages. A J-beta primer mix and a sample-barcoded 5' primer were used in a second PCR of roughly 6 to 12 cycles. From the 5' RACE reads, TCRdb called clonotypes with MiXCR, one entry per CDR3 protein. The sample yields around 1,900,000 distinct CDR3 sequences, about two fifths seen once. The sample comprised blood. Receptors originate from a human donor in good health.

The rearrangement links TRBV7-3 to TRBJ2-6; D ambiguous. V lost 0 bases to trimming and J lost 0 bases, with 12 bases between them. Germline V gene data show CDR1 as SGHTA and CDR2 as FQGTGA. The CDR3 consists of 18 residues. CDR3 loop: CASSLTGSAVSGANVLTF. The CDR3 nucleotides are TGTGCCAGCAGCTTAACCGGCAGTGCCGTCTCTGGGGCCAACGTCCTGACTTTC.

The rearrangement uses TRBV29-1 and TRBJ1-2; D uncertain. Germline V gene sequence: CDR1 SQVTM, CDR2 ANQGSEA. The ends were cut back, 7 bases at V and 11 bases at J, with 17 bases in the middle. The CDR3 runs to 11 residues. CDR3 coding DNA: TGCAGCGCTGCGGTGGGGTCCAGGTACACCTTC. The encoded protein is CSAAVGSRYTF.

The chain carries TRBV27 and TRBJ2-5; TRBD1 aligns across 9 bases. The CDR3 is 16 residues long. Per germline, CDR1 MNHEY and CDR2 SMNVEV (reference sequence). After removal of 5 bases from V and 11 bases from J, the junction contained 18 bases not matched to a gene. The CDR3 loop is CASSPGIRTGEGEQYF. For the CDR3, the DNA is TGTGCCAGCAGTCCGGGGATCCGGACAGGGGAGGGTGAGCAGTACTTC.

This sequence joins TRBV10-3 and TRBJ2-3; no definite D call. In germline, CDR1 is ENHRY, CDR2 SYGVKD. Trimming pared 7 bases from V and 6 bases from J, leaving 8 bases between. This CDR3 comprises 11 residues. The CDR3 sequence is CAIKSSDTQYF. For the CDR3, the DNA is TGTGCCATCAAGTCATCTGATACGCAGTATTTT.

On this clonotype: The junction does not match germline at one end; this may be a read error. V and J are TRBV4-2 and TRBJ2-5, with TRBD2 as a possible D gene (6 bases). Germline loops: CDR1 LGHNA, CDR2 YNFKEQ. The length of the CDR3 is 14 residues. CDR3 loop: CAGSPRDFQETQYF. The CDR3 coding sequence is TGTGCCGGCAGCCCCCGGGACTTCCAAGAGACCCAGTACTTC.

There are many counts of this clonotype. The J gene is TRBJ2-7, the V gene TRBV5-1, with TRBD1 matching over 8 bases. Germline CDR1 and CDR2: SGHRS and YFSETQ. The CDR3 consists of 15 residues. With V trimmed by 0 bases and J by 2 bases, 4 bases remained unmatched. The CDR3 DNA sequence: TGCGCCAGCAGCTTGGCCGCAGGGGGCCCCTACGAGCAGTACTTC. Amino acids: CASSLAAGGPYEQYF.

This clonotype was counted only a few times. The genes are TRBV4-3 and TRBJ2-3; TRBD2 matches at 8 bases. V shed 4 bases and J 4 bases; nucleotides not matched to a gene: 7. This CDR3 spans 15 amino acids. The germline V gene has CDR1 LGHNA and CDR2 YSLEER. The CDR3 protein is CASSRLAGPPDTQYF. CDR3 sequence (DNA): TGCGCCAGCAGCCGGCTAGCGGGCCCCCCAGATACGCAGTATTTT.

This clonotype has just one count. The chain recombines TRBV5-1 with TRBJ1-2, with 11 positions matching TRBD1. Germline CDR1 is SGHRS and CDR2 is YFSETQ. The CDR3 has 16 residues. Germline trimming cut 0 bases from V and 6 bases from J; bases unmatched to any gene: 7. CDR3 amino acids: CASSLDVRTGGDGYTF. CDR3 coding DNA: TGCGCCAGCAGCTTGGATGTCCGGACAGGGGGCGATGGCTACACCTTC.

The sample holds a few counts of this clonotype. This chain links TRBV11-3 with TRBJ2-1; D assignment may be TRBD1 or TRBD2 (5 bases each). The CDR3 extends over 15 amino acids. The germline gives CDR1 SGHNT, CDR2 YENEEA. The V end was cut by 0 bases, the J end by 6 bases, with 12 bases between. The CDR3 protein is CASSLDGAPFNEQFF. Here the CDR3 DNA reads TGTGCCAGCAGCTTAGACGGGGCCCCTTTCAATGAGCAGTTCTTC. Full variable domain (remainder filled in from reference TRBV11-3 and TRBJ2-1): EAGVVQSPRYKIIEKKQPVAFWCNPISGHNTLYWYLQNLGQGPELLIRYENEEAVDDSQLPKDRFSAERLKGVDSTLKIQPAELGDSAVYLCASSLDGAPFNEQFFGPGTRLTVL.

The V call is TRBV29-1, the J call TRBJ2-1; D uncertain. The germline V gene encodes CDR1 SQVTM and CDR2 ANQGSEA. The CDR3 spans 12 residues. V lost 4 bases, J lost 5 bases, and 9 bases lay in between. CDR3 sequence: CSVARTNNEQFF. The CDR3 DNA reads TGCAGCGTTGCCCGGACCAACAATGAGCAGTTCTTC.

This clonotype was counted between two and nine times. This chain uses TRBV4-1 with TRBJ2-1, with TRBD2 identical over 8 bases. The CDR3 spans 17 residues. The germline V gene encodes CDR1 MGHRA and CDR2 YSYEKL. Trimming cost V 5 bases and J 3 bases; bases outside gene matches: 12. The CDR3 DNA reads TGCGCCAGCAGCTCGCCCCCAGCGGGGGATTTCTACAATGAGCAGTTCTTC. Translation: CASSSPPAGDFYNEQFF.

The chain recombines TRBV7-6 with TRBJ2-7, with a possible D match to TRBD2 (5 bases). The germline V gene encodes CDR1 SGHVS and CDR2 FNYEAQ. The CDR3 has 15 amino acids. V was clipped by 5 bases and J by 4 bases, with 18 bases between them. This CDR3 reads CASSPEDFPGYEQYF. CDR3 bases: TGTGCCAGCAGCCCCGAGGACTTCCCCGGGTACGAGCAGTACTTC. Supplemented by reference TRBV7-6 and TRBJ2-7, the full variable domain reads GAGVSQSPRYKVTKRGQDVALRCDPISGHVSLYWYRQALGQGPEFLTYFNYEAQQDKSGLPNDRFSAERPEGSISTLTIQRTEQRDSAMYRCASSPEDFPGYEQYFGPGTRLTVT.

This clonotype was counted a single time. V gene TRBV9 combines with J gene TRBJ2-5; D tentatively fits TRBD1 or TRBD2 (5 bases each). This CDR3 contains 15 residues. CDR1 and CDR2 from the germline V gene are SGDLS and YYNGEE. V lost 0 bases, J lost 4 bases, and 13 bases lay in between. CDR3 nucleotides: TGTGCCAGCAGCGTAGAGGGACGGGGACGAGAGACCCAGTACTTC. It codes for CASSVEGRGRETQYF.

In DNA form, the CDR3 reads TGTGCCAGCAGTCCTTATCCGAACACTGAAGCTTTCTTT. Protein product: CASSPYPNTEAFF. The V call is TRBV27, the J call TRBJ1-1; unclear D gene. The CDR3 covers 13 residues. Trimming took off 5 bases at V and 1 base at J, with 8 bases between the two ends. Per the germline V gene, CDR1 is MNHEY and CDR2 is SMNVEV (reference sequence).

The chain employs TRBV7-9 and TRBJ2-4; the D gene is possibly TRBD2 (6 bases). Gene TRBJ2-7 matches the end of the DNA better, so the J call may be wrong. Germline V CDR1 and CDR2: SEHNR, FQNEAQ (reference sequence). The CDR3 has 14 amino acids. The CDR3 reads CASSPRTTAYEQYF. In nucleotides, the CDR3 is TGTGCCAGCAGCCCCAGGACTACCGCCTACGAGCAGTACTTC.

This chain links TRBV29-1 with TRBJ2-1, with D possibly TRBD1 on 7 matching bases. The end of the DNA fits TRBJ2-7 better, so the J call may be wrong. CDR1 is SQVTM, CDR2 ANQGSEA, per germline. CDR3 length: 13 residues. This chain's CDR3 is CSVARGVSYEQYF. CDR3 DNA: TGCAGCGTCGCCAGGGGGGTGTCCTACGAGCAGTACTTC.

V gene TRBV6-1 combines with J gene TRBJ2-3, with 13 bases fitting TRBD2. Trimming at V came to 8 bases and at J to 3 bases, leaving 14 bases not matched to a gene. CDR3 length: 18 amino acids. Germline-derived CDR1 and CDR2 are MNHNS and SASEGT. The CDR3: CASARPLAGGPGTDTQYF. The CDR3, as DNA: TGTGCCAGCGCCAGACCACTAGCGGGGGGGCCGGGAACAGATACGCAGTATTTT.

The chain employs TRBV12-3 or TRBV12-4 and TRBJ1-2; D is unresolved. Trimming pared 4 bases from V and 4 bases from J, leaving 16 bases between. This CDR3 region has 15 residues. In nucleotides, the CDR3 is TGTGCCAGCAGTTCGGAGGGCAGGCGTCCCTATGGCTACACCTTC. Encoded protein: CASSSEGRRPYGYTF.

The chain carries TRBV10-3 and TRBJ1-5; D not certain. The CDR3 has 14 residues. Trimming cost V 4 bases and J 0 bases, with 7 bases left between them. The germline gives CDR1 ENHRY, CDR2 SYGVKD. The CDR3 spells CAISGTDSNQPQHF. CDR3 bases: TGTGCCATCAGTGGTACAGATAGCAATCAGCCCCAGCATTTT.

In its sample, this clonotype was seen many times. One end of the junction varies from germline; a read error may be responsible. The rearrangement links TRBV5-1 to TRBJ2-5, with D perhaps TRBD2 (6 bases). The CDR3 runs 13 residues. CDR1 is SGHRS and CDR2 is YFSETQ in the germline V gene. CDR3 nucleotide sequence: TGTGCCAGCAGCCTAGAGGGGAGGGAGACCCAGTACTTC. As protein: CASSLEGRETQYF.

J is TRBJ2-5 and V is TRBV7-7; 10 bases agree with TRBD1. In germline, CDR1 is SSHAT, CDR2 FNYEAQ (reference sequence). CDR3 length equals 15 residues. V lost 5 bases to trimming and J lost 4 bases; unmatched junction nucleotides: 7. In DNA form, the CDR3 reads TGTGCCAGCAGCCCGACAGGGGGCTTAGGAGAGACCCAGTACTTC. As protein: CASSPTGGLGETQYF.